The T cell receptor (beta chain) described here comes from a study of blood T cell repertoires in COVID-19 (TCRdb year 2020). With regard to the full study: Samples covering the acute and convalescent phases of COVID-19 were provided by collaborators in the United States, Italy and Spain. The material from the prospective study consisted of cDNA or gDNA derived from T cells, B-cell-depleted T cells, or PBMCs. Subjects who had been exposed to COVID-19, were actively infected with it, or had recovered from it provided the deeply sampled blood TCRbeta repertoires that made up the dataset. Where HLA class I and class II types were available, the types were taken from metadata supplied by the sample provider, not from assay-based typing. The repertoires were made available in a free public database intended to serve as a resource for research on the immune response to SARS-CoV-2. The sample metadata nearly always contained a de-identified subject ID, COVID-19 status, age in years and sex. The samples were drawn from the first 160 participants of the ongoing ImmuneRACE study and from 950 to 1,500 subjects provided by 6 global collaborators. What the authors observed across the whole study: Clinical and demographic metadata were provided uncurated, with the amount varying by source and participant.

Collaborating institutions collected whole blood in K2EDTA tubes following their own protocols. For TCRbeta analysis, collaborators shipped samples in one of three forms: frozen whole blood, isolated PBMCs, or DNA extracted from either of those sample types. CDR1 and CDR2 (MNHEY, SVGAGI) derive from the germline V gene. There are 13 amino acids in the CDR3, from cysteine to phenylalanine inclusive. This entry keeps only the CDR3 DNA: 39 bases, framed from base 1. Cut back by 9 bases and 5 bases, the V and J ends lie 14 bases apart. TCRbeta CDR3 regions were amplified from genomic DNA by means of the immunoSEQ Assay, a bias-controlled multiplex PCR. On the authors' methods: Nucleated cell counts per sample were estimated from amplification of reference gene primers within the assay. To quantify the absolute abundance of each unique TCRbeta CDR3 rearrangement, sequence reads were collapsed and filtered. For each sample, productive Simpson clonality was calculated by taking the square root of Simpson's diversity index across productive rearrangements. TCRdb re-hosts the immuneACCESS table, in-frame sequences only. Its copies lack some clones; in the studies checked, an unresolved V gene accounts for under half of them, and the cause for the rest is not known. That table furnishes V, J and clone size, whereas the DNA furnished D and trimming. The sample includes tens of thousands of clones, with 89% observed a single time. About 10% of the sample goes to the ten largest clones.

On this clone: The target of this receptor is not known. No much larger clonotype is one base removed from it; base qualities were not supplied.

The chain is assembled from TRBV6-5 and TRBJ1-5, with TRBD1 tentatively as D gene (5 bases match). The sample comprised peripheral blood. This clonotype was sampled from a man at least 80 years old with acute or convalescent COVID-19. The DNA is as follows: TGTGCCAGAGTAACCAGGGAGGATCAGCCCCAGCATTTT. The translation is CARVTREDQPQHF.